This TCR beta chain was captured by sequencing in a study of cytomegalovirus exposure and HLA in healthy donors. Overall study results and limits: Later analysis demonstrated an association between a missense DCLRE1C variant and TCR beta V- and J-gene trimming. Most CMV-associated TCR beta chains appeared HLA-restricted in a later analysis. Data from an earlier analysis indicated that most TCR beta V segments were productive either about 87% or about 30% of the time.

For this clone: Its antigen remains unknown.

The trim removed 0 bases at V and 0 bases at J, leaving 0 bases unmatched. CDR3 length: 15 amino acids. CDR1 and CDR2 from the germline V gene are LGHNA and YNFKEQ. Though nominally healthy at sampling, donors likely had unrecorded immune exposures. 60 Vbeta and 13 Jbeta primers were used in PCR. Only in-frame clones appear in the TCRdb table, and some are missing; sequencing was by immunoSEQ multiplex PCR. Found here are some 57,000 clones, around 52% of them singletons; the top ten hold roughly 10%. This chain connects TRBV4-2 to TRBJ1-1; TRBD1 matches at 8 bases. The receptor was derived from a human donor in good health. The specimen sequenced was PBMCs. The CDR3: CASSQEGQVNTEAFF. The CDR3 DNA reads as TGTGCCAGCAGCCAAGAGGGACAGGTGAACACTGAAGCTTTCTTT.